This T cell receptor beta chain was identified in a study of shared clonotypes between healthy human individuals. General study points: Researchers sampled only blood; tissue repertoires likely differ. Sorted-subset sequencing, rarefaction showed, was incomplete despite large depth.

CD4+ cells yielded CD45RA+ naive and CD45RA-negative memory subsets. Concerning this clone itself: Its antigen is as yet unknown. The sample carries other DNA sequences with the same CDR3.

Data came from immunoSEQ multiplex PCR; TCRdb stores just in-frame clones and leaves some out. The table shows 740,000 or so clones, with roughly 72% occurring only once. The TCR was taken from a woman in her 30s in good health. The specimen was memory CD4+ T cells sorted from blood. Subset of the sample: CD45RA-negative fraction.

CDR3: CASSLPGTNEKLFF. The CDR3 DNA reads as TGTGCCAGCAGTTTACCCGGGACTAATGAAAAACTGTTTTTT. V is TRBV28 and J is TRBJ1-4, with D hard to call. The V gene's germline CDR1 is MDHEN and CDR2 SYDVKM. CDR3 length equals 14 residues. V was trimmed by 2 bases and J by 2 bases, leaving 6 bases between them.